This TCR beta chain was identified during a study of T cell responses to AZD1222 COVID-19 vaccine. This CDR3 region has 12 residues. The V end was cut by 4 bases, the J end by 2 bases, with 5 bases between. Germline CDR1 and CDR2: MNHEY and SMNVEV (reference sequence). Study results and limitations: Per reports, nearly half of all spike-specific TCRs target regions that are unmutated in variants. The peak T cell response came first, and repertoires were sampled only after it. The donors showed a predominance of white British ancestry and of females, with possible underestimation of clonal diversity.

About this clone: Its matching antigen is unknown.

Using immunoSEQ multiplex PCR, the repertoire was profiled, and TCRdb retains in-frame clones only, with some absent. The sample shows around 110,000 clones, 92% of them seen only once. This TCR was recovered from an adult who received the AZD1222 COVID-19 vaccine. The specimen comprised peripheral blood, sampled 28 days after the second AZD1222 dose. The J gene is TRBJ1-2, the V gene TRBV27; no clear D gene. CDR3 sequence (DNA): TGTGCCAGCAGTTCACCAAACTATGGCTACACCTTC. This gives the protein CASSSPNYGYTF.